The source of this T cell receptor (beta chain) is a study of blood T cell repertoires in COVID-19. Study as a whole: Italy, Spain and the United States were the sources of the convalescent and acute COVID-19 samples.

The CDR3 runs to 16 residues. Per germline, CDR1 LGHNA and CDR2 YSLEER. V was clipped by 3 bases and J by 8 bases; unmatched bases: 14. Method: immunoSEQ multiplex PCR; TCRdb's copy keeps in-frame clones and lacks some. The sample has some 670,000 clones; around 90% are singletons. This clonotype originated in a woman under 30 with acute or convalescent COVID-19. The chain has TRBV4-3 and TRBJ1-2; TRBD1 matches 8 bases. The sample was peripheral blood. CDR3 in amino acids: CASSHDDKRTGKGYTF. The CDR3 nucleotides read TGCGCCAGCAGCCATGATGATAAGAGGACAGGGAAAGGCTACACCTTC.